The 9 T cell receptor beta chains in this list originate from one sample, sequenced in a study of shared clonotypes between healthy human individuals (TCRdb year 2020). Library prep was done by the immunoSEQ multiplex PCR assay. Not all clones reach the TCRdb copy of this immuneACCESS table, which keeps in-frame sequences only. Checked studies attribute under half of the gap to unresolved V genes and leave the rest unexplained. In this sample the table shows some 530,000 clones, approximately 84% of which occur a single time. The top ten hold 9.5% to 15% of the sample. Sequencing was performed on PBMCs. Receptors were obtained from a woman aged 35 to 49 in good health. Some clones in this sample may be carry-over from other donors' samples.

In this sample, this clone turned up once. V is TRBV6-5 and J is TRBJ2-1; the D gene is possibly TRBD1 (5 bases). The V end lost 8 bases, the J end lost 0 bases, and 11 bases lay between the germline ends. CDR1 is MNHEY, CDR2 SVGAGI, per germline. The length of the CDR3 is 14 residues. The CDR3 reads CASGAASSYNEQFF. DNA for the CDR3: TGTGCCAGCGGGGCCGCGAGCTCCTACAATGAGCAGTTCTTC.

This sequence joins TRBV2 and TRBJ2-7; 7 bases are a match to TRBD1. The V and J ends lost 4 bases and 4 bases, in that order; junction bases with no gene match: 13. This CDR3 region has 16 residues. Germline V gene sequence: CDR1 SNHLY, CDR2 FYNNEI. CDR3 sequence (DNA): TGTGCCAGCAGTGGGGTGAGACAGGGTAAAGGGTACGAGCAGTACTTC. This sequence encodes CASSGVRQGKGYEQYF.

The sample holds one count of this clone. The CDR3 spells CASSFTGTIGPMNTEAFF. CDR3 coding DNA: TGCGCCAGCAGCTTCACCGGGACAATCGGACCCATGAACACTGAAGCTTTCTTT. The chain is built from TRBV5-1 and TRBJ1-1; maybe TRBD1 (6 bases). The CDR3 length is 18 residues. Deletions cut 2 bases from V and 0 bases from J, with 20 bases between. CDR1 and CDR2 (germline): SGHRS, YFSETQ.

The V call is TRBV28, the J call TRBJ2-7; 8 bases fit TRBD2. Per the germline V gene, CDR1 is MDHEN and CDR2 is SYDVKM. The V segment lost 8 bases and the J segment 0 bases; nucleotides outside the gene matches: 9. CDR3 length: 15 amino acids. CDR3 sequence reads: CASGPGGGTSYEQYF. CDR3 in DNA: TGTGCCAGCGGACCGGGGGGGGGAACCTCCTACGAGCAGTACTTC. Drawing the rest from reference TRBV28 and TRBJ2-7, the complete variable domain is DVKVTQSSRYLVKRTGEKVFLECVQDMDHENMFWYRQDPGLGLRLIYFSYDVKMKEKGDIPEGYSVSREKKERFSLILESASTNQTSMYLCASGPGGGTSYEQYFGPGTRLTVT.

This chain links TRBV6-5 with TRBJ1-4, with 8 bases that match TRBD1. The V and J ends lost 5 bases and 5 bases, in that order; junction bases with no gene match: 7. The CDR3 length is 15 residues. The germline gives CDR1 MNHEY, CDR2 SVGAGI. The chain's CDR3 is CASSGQGMPNEKLFF. CDR3 bases: TGTGCCAGCAGTGGACAGGGTATGCCGAATGAAAAACTGTTTTTT.

The rearrangement joins TRBV18 to TRBJ1-5, with a weak D call TRBD1 (6 bases). Per germline, CDR1 KGHSH and CDR2 LQKENI. The CDR3 has 14 amino acids. Trimming removed 7 bases from V and 7 bases from J, with 17 bases in between. CDR3 nucleotide sequence: TGTGCCAGCTATCCTCCGGGGGCAGGGCAGCCCCAGCATTTT. Translation gives CASYPPGAGQPQHF. Full variable domain (rest looked up from reference TRBV18 and TRBJ1-5): NAGVMQNPRHLVRRRGQEARLRCSPMKGHSHVYWYRQLPEEGLKFMVYLQKENIIDESGMPKERFSAEFPKEGPSILRIQQVVRGDSAAYFCASYPPGAGQPQHFGDGTRLSIL.

A remark on this clone: This likely traces to a read error, being one base from a far larger clone. The same CDR3 is also encoded by other DNA sequences in this sample. V usage is TRBV29-1 and J usage is TRBJ2-7; D call uncertain. Germline V gene sequence: CDR1 SQVTM, CDR2 ANQGSEA. There are 15 residues in the CDR3. V was clipped by 2 bases and J by 0 bases, with 14 bases between them. In DNA, the CDR3 is TGCAGCGTTGAAAGGGTAGGTGCCGCCTCCTACGAGCAGTACTTC. Encoded protein: CSVERVGAASYEQYF.

The V and J genes are TRBV14 and TRBJ2-7, with a possible D match to TRBD2 (5 bases). The ends were cut back, 0 bases at V and 2 bases at J, with 8 bases in the middle. Germline CDR1 reads SGHDN; CDR2 reads FVKESK. The CDR3 has 14 residues. CDR3 residues: CASSQDPAAYEQYF. The CDR3 DNA reads as TGTGCCAGCAGCCAAGATCCAGCGGCCTACGAGCAGTACTTC. The entire variable domain, with the rest obtained from reference TRBV14 and TRBJ2-7, is as follows: EAGVTQFPSHSVIEKGQTVTLRCDPISGHDNLYWYRRVMGKEIKFLLHFVKESKQDESGMPNNRFLAERTGGTYSTLKVQPAELEDSGVYFCASSQDPAAYEQYFGPGTRLTVT.

This clone was seen only once. A read error may be the cause here, since a much bigger clone is one base away. V gene TRBV18 combines with J gene TRBJ2-2; the D is unclear. V dropped 3 bases and J dropped 4 bases, with 12 bases sitting between them. The germline V gene encodes CDR1 KGHSH and CDR2 LQKENI. The CDR3 runs 15 residues. In DNA, the CDR3 is TGTGCCAGCTCACCTCCCCCGGGTAGCACCGGGGAGCTGTTTTTT. As protein: CASSPPPGSTGELFF. Together with reference TRBV18 and TRBJ2-2, the CDR3 gives the full variable domain: NAGVMQNPRHLVRRRGQEARLRCSPMKGHSHVYWYRQLPEEGLKFMVYLQKENIIDESGMPKERFSAEFPKEGPSILRIQQVVRGDSAAYFCASSPPPGSTGELFFGEGSRLTVL.